These T cell receptor beta chains were read from a single sample in a study of CD8 T cells in Susac syndrome. TCRdb re-analysed the immunoSEQ multiplex PCR reads in MiXCR, keeping a single row per CDR3 protein. Of 150,000 to 200,000 distinct CDR3 sequences in the sample, over 75% are singletons; the top ten hold approximately 0.086%. Input material: CD4+ T cells from PBMCs. Receptor source: a human donor with Susac syndrome. Each CDR3 is given with its conserved first and last residue. A D gene is named only where the DNA matches it firmly. Not all rows give a size; the values are once, few, many and, for expanded clones, a class.

TRBJ1-2	.	TRBD1	TRBV4-1	TGCGCCAGCTCCGTGGGACAGTACTCGGGCTATGGCTACACCTTC	CASSVGQYSGYGYTF
TRBJ2-5	.	TRBD2	TRBV19	TGTGCCAGTAGTAGGGGACTAGCGGGACAAGAGACCCAGTACTTC	CASSRGLAGQETQYF
TRBJ1-5	.	TRBD1	TRBV3-1	TGTGCCAGCAGCCAGACAGGGGGCGGTCAGCCCCAGCATTTT	CASSQTGGGQPQHF
TRBJ2-3	.	TRBD1	TRBV7-2	TGTGCCAGCAGCGCGAGGACAGGGGCAGATACGCAGTATTTT	CASSARTGADTQYF
TRBJ2-3	.	.	TRBV3-1	TGTGCCAGCAGCCAAGAAGAGTTAACAGGAGTCGGCGCAGATACGCAGTATTTT	CASSQEELTGVGADTQYF
TRBJ2-1	.	TRBD2	TRBV4-1	TGCGCCAGCAGCCAAACCCTAGCGGGAAATGAGCAGTTCTTC	CASSQTLAGNEQFF
TRBJ2-1	once	.	TRBV7-9	TGTGCCAGCACGGTAACGAGGAATGAGCAGTTCTTC	CASTVTRNEQFF
TRBJ2-7	.	TRBD2	TRBV3-1	TGTGCCAGCAGCCAGCCTTCTAGCGGGGGGCTTTACGAGCAGTACTTC	CASSQPSSGGLYEQYF
TRBJ1-3	.	.	TRBV6-6	TGTGCCACCGAGGCTCTAGGTGGAAACACCATATATTTT	CATEALGGNTIYF
TRBJ2-5	.	TRBD2	TRBV6-1	TGTGCCAGCAGTCCTTGGACTAGATTGAGAGTCGAGACCCAGTACTTC	CASSPWTRLRVETQYF